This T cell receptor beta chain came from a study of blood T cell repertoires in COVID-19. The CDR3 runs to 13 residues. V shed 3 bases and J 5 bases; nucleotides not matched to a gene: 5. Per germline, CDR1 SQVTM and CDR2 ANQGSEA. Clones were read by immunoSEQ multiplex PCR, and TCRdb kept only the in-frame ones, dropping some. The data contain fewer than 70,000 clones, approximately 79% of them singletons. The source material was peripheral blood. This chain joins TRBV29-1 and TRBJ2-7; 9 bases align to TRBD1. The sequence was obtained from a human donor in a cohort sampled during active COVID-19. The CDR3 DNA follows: TGCAGCGTTGAGACAGGGGGTATCCACGAGCAGTACTTC. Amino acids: CSVETGGIHEQYF.